This record looks at one TCR beta chain sequence and its context. The antigen is undetermined. Sequencing libraries made from TCR beta cDNA carried unique molecular identifiers. TCRdb independently ran MiXCR on the PCR reads; one entry per CDR3 protein. The sample yields 450,000 to 650,000 distinct CDR3 sequences, 44% seen once. This entry is derived from a study of post-analysis software for immune sequencing data. Study at large: Relapsing-remitting, secondary progressive and progressive-relapsing forms of multiple sclerosis all featured among disease courses. Study results and caveats: When patients were compared with controls, a handful of TRBV segments were more frequent, TRBV5-6, TRBV5-1 and TRBV20-1 among them. There was significantly lower normalized Chao1 diversity in multiple sclerosis patients than in controls.

Trimming left V 2 bases short and J 2 bases short, with 10 bases between. CDR1 and CDR2 from the germline V gene are SGHRS and YFSETQ. The CDR3 is 15 residues long. The clonotype comes from a girl aged 10 to 17 with multiple sclerosis. The sequenced sample consisted of blood. V gene TRBV5-1 combines with J gene TRBJ2-2; possibly TRBD1 for D (6 bases). CDR3 in amino acids: CASSFRGDNTGELFF. CDR3 DNA: TGCGCCAGCAGCTTCAGGGGAGATAACACCGGGGAGCTGTTTTTT.